This entry features one T cell receptor (beta chain) sequence. There is no known antigen for this receptor. No per-base quality is available; no much larger clone lies one base away. These data come from a study of vaccination effects on CD4 cells after COVID-19 (dated 2022 in TCRdb). General notes on the study: Across the study, the median time from the second dose to post-vaccine sampling was 72 days (range 14 to 241). The study compared SARS-CoV-2 spike-specific CD4+ TCR repertoires before and after mRNA vaccination in COVID-19 convalescent patients and infection-naive vaccine recipients. The full study included roughly 10 COVID-19 convalescent patients and a few SARS-CoV-2-naive healthy vaccine recipients. The Oncomine TCR Beta short-read assay on an Illumina iSeq 100 was used to sequence cultures from other donors in the study.

Per the germline V gene (reference sequence), WNHNN is the CDR1 and SYGVQD is the CDR2. The CDR3 has 14 amino acids, counting the end cysteine and phenylalanine. Just CDR3 DNA is preserved here, 42 bases in frame from base 1. V is pared back by 3 bases and J by 7 bases, with 15 bases lying between the germline termini. In the ViraFEST assay, PBMC were stimulated with viral peptide pools, and antigen-specific CD4+ T cell clonotypes were then identified by expansion using TCR sequencing. After less than eleven days of culture, CD4+ T cells were isolated with the EasySep CD4+ T cell isolation kit. Each participant received two doses of an mRNA SARS-CoV-2 vaccine, either BNT162b2 or mRNA-1273. The absence of prior SARS-CoV-2 infection in healthy vaccine recipients was confirmed by negative nucleocapsid antibodies before and after vaccination. Approximately 2 million PBMC per well were cultured in IMDM with around 5% human AB serum, 8 to 10 IU/ml IL-2 and gentamicin, plus 10 ug/ml peptides. Half of the culture medium was replaced with fresh IL-2-containing medium on days 3 and 7. Each peptide stimulation condition was cultured in triplicate wells unless otherwise noted. Using Ficoll-Paque Plus gradient centrifugation, PBMC were separated from whole blood and then either used fresh or cryopreserved at -140C. The overlapping peptide pools covered the spike proteins of SARS-CoV-2 and of the common cold coronaviruses HCoV-NL63, HCoV-OC43 and HCoV-229E. The QIAamp micro DNA kit was used to extract genomic DNA from the cultured CD4+ T cells.

General conclusions and limits of the study: Among healthy vaccine recipients, nearly all vaccine-induced clones were SARS-CoV-2 mono-reactive, and only 1 of 255 was cross-reactive with common cold coronaviruses. Clones induced by infection and clones induced by vaccination both contracted markedly at late timepoints after vaccination, which fits with T cell responses waning over time. Only a small number of convalescent patients were included, and no early post-infection timepoints were available, which limited the study.

Library method: the immunoSEQ multiplex PCR assay. DNA from the CD4+ T cells that had been cultured and isolated underwent TCR beta CDR3 sequencing. The original pipeline was this. Non-productive TCR sequences were removed and reads were trimmed to the CDR3 region, keeping CDR3s of at least 7 amino acids. The MANAFEST web app was used to pick out antigen-specific clonotypes by comparing their expansion in peptide wells with that in reference cultures. To be called positive, a clone needed expansion at FDR<0.05 compared with the reference and with all other wells, an odds ratio greater than 5, and a frequency greater than 0.1% in two replicate wells. Clonotypes significantly expanded in SARS-CoV-2 spike wells and in at least one common cold coronavirus spike condition were defined as cross-reactive. Levenshtein distance calculated with the stringdist R package was used to assess CDR3 similarity, and unrooted trees were constructed with ape in R 3.6.1. Here the immuneACCESS table is served through TCRdb, limited to in-frame sequences with V and J called. Missing clones are a known gap in these copies; in checked studies unresolved V genes cover under half, and the rest lacks a known reason. The V and J calls and clone size were taken over from that table, and D and trimming were inferred from the DNA. The sample table lists roughly 27,000 clones, over 55% of them with a count of one. Together, the top ten hold roughly 9% of the sample.

This TCR was recovered from a human donor who received a COVID-19 vaccine. Sequences were derived from CD4+ T cells from PBMCs cultured with HCoV-NL63 spike peptides, sampled after COVID-19 vaccination. This sample's cell subset or site label indicates: HCoV-NL63 spike overlapping peptide pool stimulation. The chain is made from TRBV10-1 and TRBJ2-5; the D gene is possibly TRBD2, with 5 bases matching. CDR3 sequence: CASSELTERGTQYF. The bases are TGCGCCAGCAGTGAACTTACAGAACGGGGGACCCAGTACTTC.